Listed below are T cell receptor beta chains from one sample, sequenced in a study of cytomegalovirus exposure and HLA in healthy donors. Only in-frame clones appear in the TCRdb table, and some are missing; sequencing was by immunoSEQ multiplex PCR. The sample consists of about 210,000 clones, roughly 87% of them appearing once. Sequencing was performed on PBMCs. The receptor set was obtained from a boy between 2 and 15 years old in good health and CMV-seronegative. The conserved cysteine and the conserved F or W are not part of the CDR3 here. The D gene is left open where the match is weak.

V	D	J	CDR3
TRBV5-1	TRBD2	TRBJ2-7	ASSYGLADSSYEQY
TRBV9	TRBD1	TRBJ2-1	ASSPRGQYNEQF
TRBV12-5	TRBD2	TRBJ2-3	ASGFTRERGDTQY
TRBV5-1	.	TRBJ2-5	ASSLAGEGETQY
TRBV28	.	TRBJ2-3	ASSRESTSTDTQY
TRBV4-1	.	TRBJ1-1	ASRTEGGTEAF
TRBV18	.	TRBJ2-3	ASSPAGDTQY
TRBV25-1	TRBD1	TRBJ1-6	ASKRQGGSPLH
TRBV29-1	.	TRBJ2-2	SVEWGGPGELF
TRBV9	TRBD2	TRBJ2-1	ASSLSGTYNEQF
TRBV5-6	TRBD2	TRBJ2-3	ASSLGSGGITDTQY
TRBV19	.	TRBJ2-7	ASSIRGLLSYEQY
TRBV18	.	TRBJ1-1	ASSIELNTEAF
TRBV5-8	TRBD1	TRBJ2-6	ALRTGQSVFGANVLT
TRBV7-8	TRBD2	TRBJ2-3	ASSLAGRGLAGGQTDTQY
TRBV5-1	TRBD2	TRBJ2-7	ASSLDRGGEQY
TRBV7-9	.	TRBJ2-7	ASSLDWSSYEQY
TRBV6-5	.	TRBJ2-7	ASSYGRRTSYEQY
TRBV5-1	TRBD1	TRBJ2-7	ASSLKLITGGSEQY
TRBV28	TRBD1	TRBJ1-5	ASSFAGQGQPQH
TRBV18	TRBD1	TRBJ1-5	ASSPLGTGPRAQH
TRBV5-1	.	TRBJ2-7	ASSLELRGKNNEQY
TRBV6-1	.	TRBJ1-1	ASSRRGRGTEAF
TRBV9	.	TRBJ2-1	ASSVEDLSSYNEQF
TRBV30	TRBD1	TRBJ1-2	AWSRQGVEHGYT
TRBV10-1	.	TRBJ2-3	ASSWGQLTSTDTQY
TRBV28	TRBD2	TRBJ2-6	ASSGGDSSSGANVLT
TRBV11-2	.	TRBJ2-7	ASSLTSYEQY